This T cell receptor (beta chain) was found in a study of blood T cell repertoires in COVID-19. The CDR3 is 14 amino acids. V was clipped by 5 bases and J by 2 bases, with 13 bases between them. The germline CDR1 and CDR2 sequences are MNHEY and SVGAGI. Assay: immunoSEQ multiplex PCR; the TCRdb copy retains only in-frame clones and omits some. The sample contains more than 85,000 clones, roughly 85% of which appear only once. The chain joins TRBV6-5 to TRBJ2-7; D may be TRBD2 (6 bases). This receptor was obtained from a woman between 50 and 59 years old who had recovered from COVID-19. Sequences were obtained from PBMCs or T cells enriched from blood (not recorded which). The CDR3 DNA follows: TGTGCCAGCAGTCGAGGACTACTACCCTACGAGCAGTACTTC. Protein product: CASSRGLLPYEQYF.